This TCR beta chain was sequenced in a study of blood T cell repertoires in COVID-19. Study details: Spain, Italy and the United States supplied samples that represented acute and convalescent COVID-19.

Original analysis: Quantification of nucleated cells was approximated via reference gene primer amplification. The method was immunoSEQ multiplex PCR; TCRdb's version includes in-frame clones alone and lacks a portion of them. The V and J calls and the clone size are those of that table, but D and trimming were determined from the DNA. The table lists 90,000 to 150,000 clones, 65% to 90% of them singletons. Trimming shortened V by 7 bases and J by 8 bases, and 17 bases separated the two germline ends. Germline V gene data show CDR1 as MNHEY and CDR2 as SVGAGI. The CDR3 runs to 14 residues. The sequence was collected from a man aged 80 or over with acute or convalescent COVID-19. Sequenced sample: peripheral blood. This chain links TRBV6-5 with TRBJ1-4; TRBD1 is a possible D gene (6 bases). The CDR3 coding sequence is TGTGCCAGCATTAGCGCAGGGGTGGGAGAAAAACTGTTTTTT. Translated, it gives CASISAGVGEKLFF.